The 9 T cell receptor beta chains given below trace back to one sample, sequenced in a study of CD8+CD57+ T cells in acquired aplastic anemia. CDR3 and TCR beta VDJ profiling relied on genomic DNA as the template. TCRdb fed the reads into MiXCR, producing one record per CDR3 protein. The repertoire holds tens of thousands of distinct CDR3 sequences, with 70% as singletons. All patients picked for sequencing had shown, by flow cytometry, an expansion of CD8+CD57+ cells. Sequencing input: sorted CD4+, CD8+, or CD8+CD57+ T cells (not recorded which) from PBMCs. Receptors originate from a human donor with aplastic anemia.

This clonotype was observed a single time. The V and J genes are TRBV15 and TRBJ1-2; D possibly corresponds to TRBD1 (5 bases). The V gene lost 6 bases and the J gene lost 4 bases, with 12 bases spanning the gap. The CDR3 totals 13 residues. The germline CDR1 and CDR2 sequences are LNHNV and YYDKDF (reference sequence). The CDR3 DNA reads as TGTGCCACCAGTCCGGGGGGTGGCTATGGCTACACCTTC. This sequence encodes CATSPGGGYGYTF.

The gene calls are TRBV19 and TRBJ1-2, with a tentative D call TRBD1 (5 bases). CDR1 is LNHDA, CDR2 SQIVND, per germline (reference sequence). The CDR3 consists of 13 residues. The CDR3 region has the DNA TGTGACAAAAACCCGGGGCTCCGCTATGGCTACACCTTC. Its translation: CDKNPGLRYGYTF.

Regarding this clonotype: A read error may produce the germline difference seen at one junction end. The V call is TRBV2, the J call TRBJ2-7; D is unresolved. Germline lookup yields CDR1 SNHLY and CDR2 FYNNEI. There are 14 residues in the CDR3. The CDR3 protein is CASSDASFSYEQYF. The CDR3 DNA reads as TGTGCTAGCAGTGATGCCAGTTTCTCCTACGAGCAGTACTTC.

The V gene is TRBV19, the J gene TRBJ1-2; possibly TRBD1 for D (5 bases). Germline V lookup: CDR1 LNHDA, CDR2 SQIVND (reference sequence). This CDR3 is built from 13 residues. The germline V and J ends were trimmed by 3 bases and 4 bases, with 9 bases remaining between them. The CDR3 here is CASSISGVYGYTF. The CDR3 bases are TGTGCCAGTAGTATTTCGGGGGTCTATGGCTACACCTTC.

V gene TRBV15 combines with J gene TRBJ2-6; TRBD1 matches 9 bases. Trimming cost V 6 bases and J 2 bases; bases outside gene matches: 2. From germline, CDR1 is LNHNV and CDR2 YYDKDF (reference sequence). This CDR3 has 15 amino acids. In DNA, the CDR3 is TGTGCCACCAGTACAGGGGGCGCTGGGGCCAACGTCCTGACTTTC. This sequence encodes CATSTGGAGANVLTF.

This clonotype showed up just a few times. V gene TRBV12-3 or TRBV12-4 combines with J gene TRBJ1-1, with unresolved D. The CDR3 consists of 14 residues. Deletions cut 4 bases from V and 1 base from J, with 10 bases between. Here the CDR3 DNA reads TGTGCCAGCAGTTACGCGGCGGCGAACACTGAAGCTTTCTTT. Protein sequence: CASSYAAANTEAFF.

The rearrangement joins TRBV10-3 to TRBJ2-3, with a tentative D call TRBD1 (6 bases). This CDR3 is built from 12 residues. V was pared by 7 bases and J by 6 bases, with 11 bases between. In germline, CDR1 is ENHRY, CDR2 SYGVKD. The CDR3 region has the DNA TGTGCCATCAAAGCAGGGGTGGATACGCAGTATTTT. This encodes CAIKAGVDTQYF.

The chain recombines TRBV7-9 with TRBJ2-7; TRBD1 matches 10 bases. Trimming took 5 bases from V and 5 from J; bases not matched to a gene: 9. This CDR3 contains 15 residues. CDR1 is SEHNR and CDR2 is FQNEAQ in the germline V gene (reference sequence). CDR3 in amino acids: CASSGTLGTGDEQYF. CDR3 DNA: TGTGCCAGCAGCGGAACCCTCGGGACAGGGGACGAGCAGTACTTC. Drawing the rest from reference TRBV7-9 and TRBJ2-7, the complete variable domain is DTGVSQNPRHKITKRGQNVTFRCDPISEHNRLYWYRQTLGQGPEFLTYFQNEAQLEKSRLLSDRFSAERPKGSFSTLEIQRTEQGDSAMYLCASSGTLGTGDEQYFGPGTRLTVT.

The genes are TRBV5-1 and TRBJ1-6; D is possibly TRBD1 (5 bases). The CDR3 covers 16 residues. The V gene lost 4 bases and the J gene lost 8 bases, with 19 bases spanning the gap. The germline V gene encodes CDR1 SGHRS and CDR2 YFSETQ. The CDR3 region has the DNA TGCGCCAGCAGCCAAGTGGCCAGGGTGTCCGATTCACCCCTCCACTTT. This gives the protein CASSQVARVSDSPLHF.